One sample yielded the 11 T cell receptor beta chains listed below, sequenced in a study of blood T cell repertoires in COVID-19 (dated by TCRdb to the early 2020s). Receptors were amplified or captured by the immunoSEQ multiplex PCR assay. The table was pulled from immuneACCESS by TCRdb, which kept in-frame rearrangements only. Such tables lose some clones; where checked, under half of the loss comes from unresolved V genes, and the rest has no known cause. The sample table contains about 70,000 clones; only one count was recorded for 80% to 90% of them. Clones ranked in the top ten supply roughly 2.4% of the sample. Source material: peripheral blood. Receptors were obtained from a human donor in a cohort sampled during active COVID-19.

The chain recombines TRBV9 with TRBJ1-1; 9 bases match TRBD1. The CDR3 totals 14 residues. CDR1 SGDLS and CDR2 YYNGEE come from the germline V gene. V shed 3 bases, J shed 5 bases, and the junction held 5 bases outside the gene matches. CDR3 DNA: TGTGCCAGCAGCGGACAGGGGGGCCTGACTGAAGCTTTCTTT. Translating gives CASSGQGGLTEAFF.

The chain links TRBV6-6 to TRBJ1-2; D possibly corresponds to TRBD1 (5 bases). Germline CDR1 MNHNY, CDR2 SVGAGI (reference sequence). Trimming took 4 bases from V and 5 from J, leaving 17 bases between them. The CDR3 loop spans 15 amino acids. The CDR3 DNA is TGTGCCAGCAGTTCTGGGTCGGGGGGTCGGTATGGCTACACCTTC. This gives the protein CASSSGSGGRYGYTF.

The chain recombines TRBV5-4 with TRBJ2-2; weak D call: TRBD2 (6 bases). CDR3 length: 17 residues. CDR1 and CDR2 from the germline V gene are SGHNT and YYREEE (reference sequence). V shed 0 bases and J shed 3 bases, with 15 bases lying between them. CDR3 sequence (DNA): TGTGCCAGCAGCTTGGGACCCGGGACGGGAGACACCGGGGAGCTGTTTTTT. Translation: CASSLGPGTGDTGELFF.

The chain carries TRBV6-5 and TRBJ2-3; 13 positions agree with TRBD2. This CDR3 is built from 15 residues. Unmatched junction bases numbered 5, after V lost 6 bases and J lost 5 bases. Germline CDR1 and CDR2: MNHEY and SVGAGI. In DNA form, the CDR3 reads TGTGCCAGCAGCTCACTAGCGGGAGGGTTAGATACGCAGTATTTT. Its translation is CASSSLAGGLDTQYF.

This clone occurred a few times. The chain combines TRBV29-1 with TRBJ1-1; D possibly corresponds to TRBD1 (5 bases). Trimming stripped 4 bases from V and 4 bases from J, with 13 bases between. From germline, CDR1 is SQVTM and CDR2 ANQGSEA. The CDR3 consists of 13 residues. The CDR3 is CSVAKGEGTEAFF. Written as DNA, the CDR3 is TGCAGCGTTGCTAAAGGGGAAGGCACTGAAGCTTTCTTT.

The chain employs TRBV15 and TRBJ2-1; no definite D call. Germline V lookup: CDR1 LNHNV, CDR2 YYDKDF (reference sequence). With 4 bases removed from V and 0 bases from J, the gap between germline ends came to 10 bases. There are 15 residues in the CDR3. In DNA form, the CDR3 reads TGTGCCACCAGCACCTCGAGGAGCTCCTACAATGAGCAGTTCTTC. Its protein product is CATSTSRSSYNEQFF. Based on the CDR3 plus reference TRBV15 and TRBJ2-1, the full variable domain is DAMVIQNPRYQVTQFGKPVTLSCSQTLNHNVMYWYQQKSSQAPKLLFHYYDKDFNNEADTPDNFQSRRPNTSFCFLDIRSPGLGDTAMYLCATSTSRSSYNEQFFGPGTRLTVL.

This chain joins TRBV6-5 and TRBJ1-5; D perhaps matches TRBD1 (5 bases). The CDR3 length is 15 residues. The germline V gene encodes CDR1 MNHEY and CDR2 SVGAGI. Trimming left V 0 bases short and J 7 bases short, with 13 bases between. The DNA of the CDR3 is TGTGCCAGCAGTTACTCGAAGGGACTCCTGCAGCCCCAGCATTTT. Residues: CASSYSKGLLQPQHF.

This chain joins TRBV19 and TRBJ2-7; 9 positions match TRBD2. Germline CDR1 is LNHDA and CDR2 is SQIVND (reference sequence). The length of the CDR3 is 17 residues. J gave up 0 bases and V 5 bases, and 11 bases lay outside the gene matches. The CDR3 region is CASSPARGGQISYEQYF. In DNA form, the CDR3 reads TGTGCCAGTAGTCCCGCGCGGGGGGGACAGATCTCCTACGAGCAGTACTTC.

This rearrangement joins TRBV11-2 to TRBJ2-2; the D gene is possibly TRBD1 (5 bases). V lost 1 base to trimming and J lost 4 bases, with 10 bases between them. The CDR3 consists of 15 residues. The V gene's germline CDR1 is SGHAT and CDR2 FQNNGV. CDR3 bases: TGTGCCAGCAGCTTAGTAGACAGAAGCACCGGGGAGCTGTTTTTT. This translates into CASSLVDRSTGELFF. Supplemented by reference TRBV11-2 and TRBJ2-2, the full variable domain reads EAGVAQSPRYKIIEKRQSVAFWCNPISGHATLYWYQQILGQGPKLLIQFQNNGVVDDSQLPKDRFSAERLKGVDSTLKIQPAKLEDSAVYLCASSLVDRSTGELFFGEGSRLTVL.

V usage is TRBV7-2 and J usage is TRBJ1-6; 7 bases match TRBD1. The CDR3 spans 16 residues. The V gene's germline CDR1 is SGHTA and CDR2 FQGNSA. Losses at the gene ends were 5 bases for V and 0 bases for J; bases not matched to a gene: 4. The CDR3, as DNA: TGTGCCAGCAGCCCGTGGGACAGCTCCTATAATTCACCCCTCCACTTT. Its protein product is CASSPWDSSYNSPLHF.

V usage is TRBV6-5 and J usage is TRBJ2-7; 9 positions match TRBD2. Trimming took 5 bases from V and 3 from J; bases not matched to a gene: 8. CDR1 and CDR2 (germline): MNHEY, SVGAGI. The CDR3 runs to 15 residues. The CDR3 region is CASSQVGTSFYEQYF. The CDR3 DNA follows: TGTGCCAGCAGTCAGGTAGGGACTAGCTTCTACGAGCAGTACTTC.